Shown below are 9 T cell receptor beta chains from a single sample sequenced in a study of cytomegalovirus exposure and HLA in healthy donors. This PCR relied on a set of 60 Vbeta primers and 13 Jbeta primers. Method: immunoSEQ multiplex PCR; TCRdb's copy keeps in-frame clones and lacks some. The sample shows around 140,000 clones, more than 75% of them seen only once. Sequenced input: PBMCs. These receptors were obtained from a male donor in good health and CMV-seronegative.

The gene calls are TRBV6-4 and TRBJ1-5; possible D gene TRBD1, 6 bases. V lost 5 bases, J lost 0 bases, and 8 bases lay in between. The CDR3 sequence is 14 residues long. Germline CDR1 is MRHNA and CDR2 is SNTAGT. The CDR3 protein is CASSSDSSNQPQHF. In DNA form, the CDR3 reads TGTGCCAGCAGTTCGGACAGTAGCAATCAGCCCCAGCATTTT.

This clone was counted a single time. The chain is built from TRBV6-5 and TRBJ1-6, with 7 bases lining up with TRBD1. CDR1 is MNHEY, CDR2 SVGAGI, per germline. The CDR3 is made up of 15 amino acids. J gave up 9 bases and V 0 bases, and 5 bases lay outside the gene matches. The CDR3 spells CASSYSTGAASPLHF. The CDR3 nucleotides read TGTGCCAGCAGTTACTCTACAGGGGCTGCTTCACCCCTCCACTTT.

On this clone itself: The junction differs from germline at one of its ends, possibly a read error. Written as DNA, the CDR3 is TGTTCCAGCAGCCTCGGGCTCCAGGGACAGGGCTATGGCTACACCTTC. Protein sequence: CSSSLGLQGQGYGYTF. This chain uses TRBV7-9 with TRBJ1-2; 9 nucleotides match TRBD1. Per germline, CDR1 SEHNR and CDR2 FQNEAQ (reference sequence). CDR3 length: 16 amino acids.

CDR3 region: CASSQPDSPYGYTF. Written as DNA, the CDR3 is TGCGCCAGCAGCCAACCGGACAGCCCCTATGGCTACACCTTC. The chain employs TRBV4-1 and TRBJ1-2; possible D gene TRBD1, 6 bases. The germline V gene has CDR1 MGHRA and CDR2 YSYEKL. The CDR3 runs 14 residues. V lost 2 bases and J lost 4, with 11 bases in between.

The chain combines TRBV6-6 with TRBJ2-6; the D gene is possibly TRBD1 (6 bases). Germline CDR1 is MNHNY and CDR2 is SVGAGI (reference sequence). The V and J ends lost 6 bases and 0 bases respectively, with 12 bases between them. The CDR3 is 16 residues long. The CDR3 region is CASRDRYSSGANVLTF. As DNA, the CDR3 is TGTGCCAGCAGAGACAGGTATAGCTCTGGGGCCAACGTCCTGACTTTC.

J is TRBJ2-1 and V is TRBV6-4, with TRBD2 matching over 9 bases. CDR3 size: 15 residues. The V gene end was trimmed by 2 bases and the J gene end by 7 bases; junction bases not matched to a gene: 6. From germline, CDR1 is MRHNA and CDR2 SNTAGT. CDR3 DNA sequence: TGTGCCAGCAGTGACGAAGCGGGGGGCTATAATGAGCAGTTCTTC. This sequence encodes CASSDEAGGYNEQFF.

This chain links TRBV2 with TRBJ2-5; 12 bases are shared with TRBD1. Germline V gives CDR1 SNHLY, CDR2 FYNNEI. The CDR3 has 17 amino acids. V lost 4 bases and J lost 2; bases outside the gene matches: 8. The CDR3, as DNA: TGTGCCAGCAGTGGAACGGGACAGGGGGCCGGGCAAGAGACCCAGTACTTC. Translated, it gives CASSGTGQGAGQETQYF.

This clone has a single count. J is TRBJ2-3 and V is TRBV7-2, with D possibly being TRBD2 (5 bases). The germline gives CDR1 SGHTA, CDR2 FQGNSA. The ends were cut back, 5 bases at V and 4 bases at J, with 22 bases in the middle. CDR3 length: 17 amino acids. The CDR3 sequence: CASSPMGSRAYPDTQYF. DNA of the CDR3: TGTGCCAGCAGCCCAATGGGGTCGCGGGCATATCCAGATACGCAGTATTTT. Filled out from reference TRBV7-2 and TRBJ2-3, the complete variable domain reads GAGVSQSPSNKVTEKGKDVELRCDPISGHTALYWYRQSLGQGLEFLIYFQGNSAPDKSGLPSDRFSAERTGGSVSTLTIQRTQQEDSAVYLCASSPMGSRAYPDTQYFGPGTRLTVL.

This chain uses TRBV4-1 with TRBJ1-5; possibly TRBD1 for D (5 bases). The germline V gene has CDR1 MGHRA and CDR2 YSYEKL. The ends were cut back, 1 base at V and 2 bases at J, with 9 bases in the middle. This CDR3 has 15 residues. CDR3 in DNA: TGCGCCAGCAGCCAAGGAGGCAGGGGCAATCAGCCCCAGCATTTT. It specifies CASSQGGRGNQPQHF.